Listed here are 21 T cell receptor beta chains from one sample, sequenced in a study of T cells in narcolepsy. Measured with immunoSEQ multiplex PCR; TCRdb has only the in-frame clones, and not every one. This table holds tens of thousands of clones, about 82% found once. Material: memory (CD45RA-) CD4+ T cells from blood. Receptors originate from a human donor in good health.

The DNA of the CDR3 is TGCAGCGTTGTTGAAGGGGGCGGACTGGGAACTAATGAAAAACTGTTTTTT. Translated, it gives CSVVEGGGLGTNEKLFF. V is TRBV29-1 and J is TRBJ1-4; the match to TRBD1 covers 7 bases. Trimming removed 4 bases from V and 1 base from J; junction bases left unmatched: 12. CDR1 SQVTM and CDR2 ANQGSEA come from the germline V gene. The CDR3 runs 17 residues.

The chain links TRBV6-6 to TRBJ2-1, with D tentatively TRBD2 (5 bases). This CDR3 is 15 amino acids long. The germline gives CDR1 MNHNY, CDR2 SVGAGI (reference sequence). V gave up 8 bases and J gave up 0 bases, with 14 bases separating them. Here the CDR3 reads CASAPQGSSYNEQFF. The CDR3 nucleotides are TGTGCCAGCGCGCCCCAAGGGAGCTCCTACAATGAGCAGTTCTTC.

The chain uses TRBV5-1 and TRBJ1-5; D is unclear. The V end lost 4 bases, the J end lost 0 bases, and 11 bases lay between the germline ends. Germline values: CDR1 SGHRS, CDR2 YFSETQ. The CDR3 is made up of 15 amino acids. CDR3 protein: CASSEGSDSNQPQHF. CDR3 DNA sequence: TGCGCCAGCAGCGAAGGCAGCGATAGCAATCAGCCCCAGCATTTT.

Points on this clone: A read error may account for a junction end that differs from germline. The chain recombines TRBV7-7 with TRBJ2-1; the match to TRBD2 covers 12 bases. The CDR3 length is 16 residues. CDR1 and CDR2 from the germline V gene are SSHAT and FNYEAQ (reference sequence). CDR3 region: CASSLGLAGSRDEQFF. The DNA of the CDR3 is TGTGCTAGCAGCCTAGGACTAGCGGGAAGTCGGGATGAGCAGTTCTTC. The full variable domain, with the rest looked up from reference TRBV7-7 and TRBJ2-1, is GAGVSQSPRYKVTKRGQDVTLRCDPISSHATLYWYQQALGQGPEFLTYFNYEAQPDKSGLPSDRFSAERPEGSISTLTIQRTEQRDSAMYRCASSLGLAGSRDEQFFGPGTRLTVL.

This clone is a singleton in its sample. The chain is built from TRBV5-1 and TRBJ2-3; TRBD2 matches at 12 bases. Germline values: CDR1 SGHRS, CDR2 YFSETQ. The V segment lost 2 bases and the J segment 4 bases; nucleotides outside the gene matches: 20. CDR3 length equals 21 residues. The CDR3 nucleotides read TGCGCCAGCAGCTTTACCCGAACGGAACCACCGACTAGCGGGAGTCCAGATACGCAGTATTTT. It specifies CASSFTRTEPPTSGSPDTQYF.

Worth noting for this clone: This CDR3 is also generated by other DNA sequences in the sample. The CDR3 reads CASRIGQGGLVGGYEQFF. The CDR3 region has the DNA TGTGCCAGCAGGATAGGGCAGGGGGGACTAGTGGGGGGGTATGAGCAGTTCTTC. This chain uses TRBV2 with TRBJ2-1, with D possibly being TRBD2 (8 bases). The CDR3 is made up of 18 amino acids. CDR1 SNHLY and CDR2 FYNNEI come from the germline V gene. The V end lost 6 bases, the J end lost 8 bases, and 29 bases lay between the germline ends.

V usage is TRBV6-1 and J usage is TRBJ2-1; 9 nucleotides align to TRBD2. The germline CDR1 and CDR2 sequences are MNHNS and SASEGT. The V gene end was trimmed by 1 base and the J gene end by 8 bases; junction bases not matched to a gene: 6. The CDR3 totals 15 residues. CDR3 residues: CASSEVGGRADEQFF. The DNA of the CDR3 is TGTGCCAGCAGTGAAGTGGGCGGGAGGGCCGATGAGCAGTTCTTC.

The rearrangement joins TRBV11-2 to TRBJ2-3; TRBD2 agrees at 10 bases. V gave up 7 bases and J gave up 10 bases; unmatched junction bases: 14. Germline loops: CDR1 SGHAT, CDR2 FQNNGV. The CDR3 length is 15 residues. This CDR3 is CASNRLAGPVRAQYF. Written as DNA, the CDR3 is TGTGCCAGCAACAGACTAGCGGGCCCCGTACGGGCGCAGTATTTT.

The chain recombines TRBV27 with TRBJ1-5; D not certain. The germline V gene encodes CDR1 MNHEY and CDR2 SMNVEV (reference sequence). Trimming pared 11 bases from V and 6 bases from J, leaving 14 bases between. CDR3 length equals 12 residues. The CDR3 protein is CASRTGGQPQHF. In DNA, the CDR3 is TGTGCCTCCAGGACGGGTGGTCAGCCCCAGCATTTT.

The chain recombines TRBV5-1 with TRBJ2-3, with D hard to call. The V gene's germline CDR1 is SGHRS and CDR2 YFSETQ. The CDR3 contains 13 residues. V lost 2 bases and J 6 bases, leaving 10 bases between the germline ends. The CDR3 protein is CASSLGMADTQYF. The CDR3 DNA is TGCGCCAGCAGCTTAGGCATGGCGGATACGCAGTATTTT.

V is TRBV11-2 and J is TRBJ2-2; 9 bases match TRBD1. The CDR3 sequence is 17 residues long. CDR1 is SGHAT and CDR2 is FQNNGV in the germline V gene. V lost 2 bases and J lost 6; bases outside the gene matches: 10. CDR3 amino acids: CASSLLSQGARAGELFF. CDR3 DNA sequence: TGTGCCAGCAGCTTATTATCACAGGGGGCGCGTGCCGGGGAGCTGTTTTTT.

The sample holds a few counts of this clone. CDR3 DNA sequence: TGTGCCAGCAGTACTAGCACCACTCCTGCCTACGAGCAGTACTTC. It yields the protein CASSTSTTPAYEQYF. This sequence joins TRBV6-1 and TRBJ2-7; D might be TRBD2 (6 bases). Trimming cost V 5 bases and J 2 bases, with 16 bases left between them. The CDR3 spans 15 residues. Germline lookup yields CDR1 MNHNS and CDR2 SASEGT.

The chain combines TRBV2 with TRBJ1-1; no clear D gene. The V gene lost 8 bases and the J gene lost 1 base, with 17 bases spanning the gap. The CDR3 contains 15 residues. Germline V gene data show CDR1 as SNHLY and CDR2 as FYNNEI. The CDR3 loop reads CASQGPPGRNTEAFF. The DNA of the CDR3 is TGTGCCAGCCAAGGACCCCCGGGAAGGAACACTGAAGCTTTCTTT.

This clone was observed a handful of times. The chain is built from TRBV27 and TRBJ2-7; 7 positions match TRBD1. The V segment lost 8 bases and the J segment 7 bases; nucleotides outside the gene matches: 11. CDR1 is MNHEY and CDR2 is SMNVEV in the germline V gene (reference sequence). The CDR3 runs to 13 residues. The CDR3 spells CASSLGGQWEQYF. The DNA for the CDR3 is TGTGCCAGCTCGCTAGGGGGACAGTGGGAGCAGTACTTC.

CDR3 amino acids: CAIRPSTGNTGELFF. CDR3 DNA: TGTGCCATCAGGCCGTCGACCGGTAACACCGGGGAGCTGTTTTTT. J is TRBJ2-2 and V is TRBV10-3; no definite D call. This CDR3 spans 15 amino acids. CDR1 ENHRY and CDR2 SYGVKD come from the germline V gene. V shed 6 bases and J shed 2 bases, with 13 bases lying between them.

The chain links TRBV4-3 to TRBJ2-3; D possibly corresponds to TRBD1 (6 bases). CDR3 length equals 14 residues. Between the trimmed V and J ends, which lost 3 bases and 11 bases, there was a span of 18 bases. Germline lookup yields CDR1 LGHNA and CDR2 YSLEER. The CDR3 loop reads CASSQTPGQAKQYF. The CDR3 DNA reads TGCGCCAGCAGCCAGACGCCGGGACAAGCAAAGCAGTATTTT.

The chain employs TRBV7-9 and TRBJ2-2; 11 bases match TRBD1. V lost 5 bases, J lost 6 bases, and 14 bases stayed unmatched. Germline lookup yields CDR1 SEHNR and CDR2 FQNEAQ (reference sequence). The CDR3 has 18 amino acids. The CDR3 DNA reads as TGTGCCAGCAGCGTTTACGGTGGGACAGGGGGAACGTCCGGGGAGCTGTTTTTT. Protein sequence: CASSVYGGTGGTSGELFF.

The V call is TRBV5-1, the J call TRBJ2-5; D is unresolved. Trimming took 5 bases from V and 1 from J, leaving 9 bases between them. In germline, CDR1 is SGHRS, CDR2 YFSETQ. This CDR3 is built from 13 residues. CDR3 protein: CASRNLVQETQYF. The DNA of the CDR3 is TGCGCCAGCAGGAACCTAGTCCAAGAGACCCAGTACTTC.

The rearrangement uses TRBV5-1 and TRBJ2-3; 8 bases map to TRBD2. The V gene end was trimmed by 4 bases and the J gene end by 0 bases; junction bases not matched to a gene: 4. CDR3 length: 15 amino acids. CDR1 and CDR2 from the germline V gene are SGHRS and YFSETQ. In DNA, the CDR3 is TGCGCCAGCAGCGATAGCGGGATTAGCACAGATACGCAGTATTTT. Its translation is CASSDSGISTDTQYF.

V usage is TRBV28 and J usage is TRBJ1-3; possibly TRBD1 for D (6 bases). Per the germline V gene, CDR1 is MDHEN and CDR2 is SYDVKM. The CDR3 contains 15 residues. The V gene lost 4 bases and the J gene lost 4 bases, with 14 bases spanning the gap. CDR3 nucleotide sequence: TGTGCCAGCAGTTCCCCTAGGGGGTCGGGAAACACCATATATTTT. Its protein product is CASSSPRGSGNTIYF.

The rearrangement links TRBV10-3 to TRBJ1-5; D perhaps matches TRBD1 (5 bases). Germline lookup yields CDR1 ENHRY and CDR2 SYGVKD. With 7 bases removed from V and 5 bases from J, the gap between germline ends came to 9 bases. This CDR3 is built from 12 residues. The CDR3 nucleotides read TGTGCCATCACGAGGGGTTATCAGCCCCAGCATTTT. Translated: CAITRGYQPQHF.